This T cell receptor beta chain was sequenced for a study of tumor and adjacent non-tumor tissue in lung cancer. Study information: On average, productive TCRbeta reads reached some 4.4 million per sample. Overall study results and limits: Compared with tumor, normal lung showed significantly lower TCR diversity.

The template was RNA from unsorted bulk tissue. The normal lung tissue was taken more than 3 cm from the tumor edge. TCRbeta libraries were built with three rounds of nested PCR, modified from ARM-PCR. TCRdb called the multiplex PCR reads again in MiXCR, with one record for every CDR3 protein. In the table there are approximately 120,000 distinct CDR3 sequences, about 65% of which are singletons. This clonotype was seen a few times. Its antigen remains unidentified. An end of the junction differs from the germline gene, which may be a read error. Germline CDR1 reads SGHNT; CDR2 reads YENEEA. The CDR3 contains 13 residues.

Sequencing was done on a sample of distant non-tumor lung tissue. This receptor was taken from a man in his sixties with non-small cell lung cancer. The chain combines TRBV11-3 with TRBJ2-7, with D perhaps TRBD1 or TRBD2 (5 bases each). CDR3 bases: TGTGCCAACAGCTTTGTGCGTGGGGGCGAGCAGTACTTC. Translating it yields CANSFVRGGEQYF.